The rows below give T cell receptor beta chains drawn from one sample of a study of patients and donors after allogeneic stem cell transplantation. TCRdb redid the calling of the RT-PCR reads with MiXCR, one entry per CDR3 protein. The table lists approximately 410,000 distinct CDR3 sequences, around 15% of them singletons. Specimen: blood, either unsorted or a sorted T cell fraction (not recorded which). These receptors all stem from a human donor who was either an allogeneic HSCT recipient or a stem cell or donor lymphocyte infusion donor (not recorded which). It is not recorded whose cells these are; they may come from a transplant donor. Both conserved end residues are part of each CDR3. The order of the fields is D gene, clone size, V gene, J gene, CDR3 DNA, CDR3 protein. A D gene is named only where the DNA matches it firmly. Size values are once, few and many counts, or a class for expanded clones, and some rows have none.

NA	NA	TRBV14	TRBJ2-1	TGTGCCAGCAGCCAGACCTCCTACAATGAGCAGTTCTTC	CASSQTSYNEQFF
NA	NA	TRBV6-5	TRBJ1-5	TGTGCCAGCAGTTACGTTCCGACAGCAGAACATCAGCCCCAGCATTTT	CASSYVPTAEHQPQHF
TRBD1	few	TRBV5-6	TRBJ2-1	TGTGCCAGCAGCTTTAGGAGGACAGGGGTAGGCAATGAGCAGTTCTTC	CASSFRRTGVGNEQFF
NA	few	TRBV4-1	TRBJ2-6	TGCGCCAGCAGCCAAGGGGACGGCCTAGGTTCTGGGGCCAACGTCCTGACTTTC	CASSQGDGLGSGANVLTF
NA	NA	TRBV15	TRBJ2-7	TGTGCCACCAGCAGAGATCTACTCCTAGGCGCCTACGAGCAGTACTTC	CATSRDLLLGAYEQYF
TRBD1	NA	TRBV11-2	TRBJ1-1	TGTGCCAGCAGCCGGACAGGGGAGGTCGTAGGGACTGAAGCTTTCTTT	CASSRTGEVVGTEAFF
NA	NA	TRBV4-3	TRBJ2-6	TGCGCCAGCAGCCAAAATGCGCAGACCTCTGGGGCCAACGTCCTGACTTTC	CASSQNAQTSGANVLTF
NA	few	TRBV20-1	TRBJ1-1	TGCAGTGCTACTGAAGGAGGCACTGAAGCTTTCTTT	CSATEGGTEAFF
NA	NA	TRBV7-9	TRBJ2-3	TGTGCCAGCAGCTTAGTCCGGCGGTACACAGATACGCAGTATTTT	CASSLVRRYTDTQYF
NA	few	TRBV5-1	TRBJ1-2	TGCGCCAGCAGCTTGGCCGGGGGCAGGGTTGACTATGGCTACACCTTC	CASSLAGGRVDYGYTF
NA	few	TRBV4-1	TRBJ2-7	TGCGCCAGCAGCCCGGGGGAGGGGGCTCCCTCCTCCTACGAGCAGTACTTC	CASSPGEGAPSSYEQYF
TRBD1	NA	TRBV3-1	TRBJ2-7	TGTGCCAGCAGCCGGAACAGGGGAAACTACGAGCAGTACTTC	CASSRNRGNYEQYF
NA	NA	TRBV4-1	TRBJ2-7	TGCGCCAGCAGGCGGGTAGGGGACTACGAGCAGTACTTC	CASRRVGDYEQYF
TRBD2	once	TRBV12-3/TRBV12-4	TRBJ2-1	TGTGCCAGCAGACGCGGGAGTGAGCAGTTCTTC	CASRRGSEQFF
TRBD1	few	TRBV7-9	TRBJ1-1	TGTGCCAGCAGCCGCGGACAGGGAACTGAAGCTTTCTTT	CASSRGQGTEAFF
TRBD2	NA	TRBV29-1	TRBJ2-7	TGCAGCGTTGAGCTCTCCGGGACTAGCTTCTACGAGCAGTACTTC	CSVELSGTSFYEQYF
NA	NA	TRBV9	TRBJ1-1	TGTGCCAGCAGCGTAGACTGGGGGGGCAGGGCAAACACTGAAGCTTTCTTT	CASSVDWGGRANTEAFF
NA	NA	TRBV29-1	TRBJ1-2	TGCAGCGTAGTATTCGCGCGGGGCTACACCTTC	CSVVFARGYTF
NA	few	TRBV21-1	TRBJ1-2	TGTGCCAGCAGCAAACTGGAGACAGGGGAAGAAGACTATGGCTACACCTTC	CASSKLETGEEDYGYTF
NA	few	TRBV19	TRBJ1-5	TGTGCCAGTAGTTCACCCCGGGTCCACAATCAGCCCCAGCATTTT	CASSSPRVHNQPQHF
NA	many	TRBV21-1	TRBJ2-5	TGTGCCAGCAGCTGCCAAAAAGGACAGAAAGAGACCCAGTACTTC	CASSCQKGQKETQYF
NA	NA	TRBV29-1	TRBJ1-3	TGCAGCGTTGAAGATTCGGAGTCTGGAAACACCATATATTTT	CSVEDSESGNTIYF
TRBD2	NA	TRBV20-1	TRBJ2-1	TGCAGTGCTAGTGTAGCGGGAGACTACAATGAGCAGTTCTTC	CSASVAGDYNEQFF
NA	few	TRBV7-2	TRBJ1-1	TGTGCCAGCAGCTTATTTCACAGGAGCACTGAAGCTTTCTTT	CASSLFHRSTEAFF
TRBD1	once	TRBV30	TRBJ1-5	TGTGCCTGGAGTGCCGGGACAGGGGGTCAGCCCCAGCATTTT	CAWSAGTGGQPQHF
TRBD2	many	TRBV12-3/TRBV12-4	TRBJ2-7	TGTGCCAGCAGTTTAACCGGCACTAGCGGGGTCTACGAGCAGTACTTC	CASSLTGTSGVYEQYF
NA	few	TRBV20-1	TRBJ2-1	TGCAGTGCTATTCCACAGGGCAATGAGCAGTTCTTC	CSAIPQGNEQFF
NA	many	TRBV5-1	TRBJ2-3	TGCGCCAGCAGCTTGGCCGGCAGGACGGAGCAGTATTTT	CASSLAGRTEQYF